This record looks at one TCR beta chain sequence and its context. The antigen remains undetermined. CDR3 size: 13 residues. The germline CDR1 and CDR2 sequences are ENHRY and SYGVKD. Unmatched junction bases numbered 5, after V lost 5 bases and J lost 4 bases. The assay was immunoSEQ multiplex PCR, and TCRdb's table has in-frame clones only and misses some. The repertoire includes about 180,000 clones, approximately 91% of them detected once, and approximately 2% sits in the top ten. The source of the sample is a study of T cell responses to AZD1222 COVID-19 vaccine. Background on the study: Pooling covered second doses at about 4 or about 12 weeks. General observations from the study: Donors skewed white British and female; clonal diversity was possibly underestimated.

This sequence originates from an adult in good health. The sequencing used peripheral blood, collected on day 0 of AZD1222 vaccination. The rearrangement uses TRBV10-3 and TRBJ2-7; 7 positions agree with TRBD1. The CDR3 sequence: CAISTGAEYEQYF. The CDR3, as DNA: TGTGCCATCAGTACAGGGGCGGAATACGAGCAGTACTTC.